This T cell receptor beta chain derives from a study of OX40 agonist ivuxolimab in advanced cancers. About the study: From about 23 to 85 years was the age range, with a mean of roughly 64 years, and roughly 80% were male.

General study points: Expanded clones were, on average, more numerous in CD8+ T cells than in CD4+.

Produced via immunoSEQ multiplex PCR; TCRdb's table is partial and in-frame only. The data hold some 60,000 clones, with around 93% observed a single time. This CDR3 has 14 residues. Trimming shortened V by 3 bases and J by 9 bases, and 12 bases separated the two germline ends. Germline V CDR1 and CDR2: MNHEY, SMNVEV (reference sequence). This clone was seen only a few times. The target antigen is unknown. The investigators sampled blood at baseline, at cycle 4 day 1, and at cycle 7 day 1. The clonotype originates from an adult with an advanced solid tumor such as melanoma, head and neck, liver or kidney cancer. The V call is TRBV27, the J call TRBJ1-6, with a possible D match to TRBD1 (5 bases). The sequencing used CD4+ or CD8+ T cells sorted from blood, collected in a trial of the OX40 agonist ivuxolimab. Here the CDR3 reads CASSFAQAGSPLHF. In nucleotides, the CDR3 is TGTGCCAGCAGTTTCGCACAGGCGGGTTCACCCCTCCACTTT.